The following is a T cell receptor beta chain sequence with its context. No antigen is known for it. This CDR3 comprises 13 residues. Germline V gives CDR1 MDHEN, CDR2 SYDVKM. Trimming removed 5 bases at V and 6 bases at J, with 10 bases between. The repertoire was sequenced with immunoSEQ multiplex PCR; TCRdb's copy has only in-frame clones and lacks some. Seen here are 230,000 or so clones, just over 85% observed once, and the top ten hold about 2.7%. The donors were part of the 120-subject validation cohort, which stood apart from the roughly 700-subject first cohort. The sample belongs to a study of cytomegalovirus exposure and HLA in healthy donors. Study-wide context: The roughly 110 validation repertoires were produced on the same platform as the 550 to 750 repertoires of the first cohort. This was reported in a later analysis. Study conclusions and caveats: Most TCRs appeared rarely, but some public TCRs recurred in many donors. The study flagged around 160 TCR beta chains as cytomegalovirus-associated.

This clonotype was sampled from a woman in her late teens or twenties in good health and CMV-seronegative. The chain carries TRBV28 and TRBJ1-4; a weak D match, TRBD1 (6 bases). Sequencing used PBMCs. In nucleotides, the CDR3 is TGTGCCAGCAGTGTTGCAGGGGATGAAAAACTGTTTTTT. Residues: CASSVAGDEKLFF.